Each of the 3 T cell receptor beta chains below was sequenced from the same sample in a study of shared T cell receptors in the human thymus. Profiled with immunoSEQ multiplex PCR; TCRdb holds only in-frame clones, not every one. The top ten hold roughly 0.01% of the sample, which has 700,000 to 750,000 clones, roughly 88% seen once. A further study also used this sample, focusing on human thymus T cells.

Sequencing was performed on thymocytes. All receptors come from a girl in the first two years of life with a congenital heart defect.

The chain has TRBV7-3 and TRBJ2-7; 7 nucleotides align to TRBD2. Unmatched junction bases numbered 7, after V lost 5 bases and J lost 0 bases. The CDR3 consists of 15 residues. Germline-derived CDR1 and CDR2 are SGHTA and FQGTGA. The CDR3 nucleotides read TGTGCCAGCAGCCGAGGGGAGCGGGGCTCCTACGAGCAGTACTTC. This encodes CASSRGERGSYEQYF.

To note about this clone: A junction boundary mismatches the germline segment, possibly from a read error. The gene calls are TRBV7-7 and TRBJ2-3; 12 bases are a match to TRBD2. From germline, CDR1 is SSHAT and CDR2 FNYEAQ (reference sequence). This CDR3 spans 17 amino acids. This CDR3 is CASSLGPSGGGTDTQYF. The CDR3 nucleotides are TGTGCTAGCAGCTTAGGACCTAGCGGGGGGGGTACAGATACGCAGTATTTT.

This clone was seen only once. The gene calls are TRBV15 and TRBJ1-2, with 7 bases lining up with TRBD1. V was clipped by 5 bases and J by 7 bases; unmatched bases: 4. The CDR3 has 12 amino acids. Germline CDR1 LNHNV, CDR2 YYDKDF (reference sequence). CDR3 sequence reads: CATSDNRGGYTF. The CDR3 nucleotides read TGTGCCACCAGCGATAACAGGGGTGGCTACACCTTC.